This is a list of T cell receptor beta chains from one sample in a study of cytomegalovirus exposure and HLA in healthy donors. Repertoires were generated with immunoSEQ multiplex PCR, while TCRdb's copy carries only in-frame clones and drops some. The sample consists of around 100,000 clones, 79% of them appearing once. Sequencing was performed on PBMCs. The receptor set was obtained from a woman between 40 and 50 years old in good health and CMV-seronegative. CDR3s include the opening cysteine and the closing phenylalanine or tryptophan. D genes are given only for firm matches. Size is stated for part of the rows, as once, few or many counts, or as a class when the clone is expanded.

D: TRBD2; size: -; J: TRBJ2-1; V: TRBV27; CDR3: CASRPHDGRDQVNEQFF; DNA: TGTGCCAGCAGACCTCATGACGGGAGGGATCAGGTAAATGAGCAGTTCTTC
D: TRBD1; size: -; J: TRBJ2-1; V: TRBV4-3; CDR3: CASSRGQYNEQFF; DNA: TGCGCCAGCAGCCGGGGACAGTACAATGAGCAGTTCTTC
D: TRBD2; size: -; J: TRBJ2-5; V: TRBV28; CDR3: CASSLGGGQETQYF; DNA: TGTGCCAGCAGTTTAGGCGGGGGACAAGAGACCCAGTACTTC
D: TRBD1; size: -; J: TRBJ1-4; V: TRBV5-1; CDR3: CASRQTGGDEKLFF; DNA: TGCGCCAGCAGACAGACAGGGGGAGACGAAAAACTGTTTTTT
D: -; size: -; J: TRBJ2-5; V: TRBV6-5; CDR3: CASSYVGSRETQYF; DNA: TGTGCCAGCAGTTACGTGGGGAGTCGGGAGACCCAGTACTTC
D: TRBD2; size: -; J: TRBJ2-7; V: TRBV5-1; CDR3: CASTRTSGSYEQYF; DNA: TGCGCCAGCACGAGGACTAGCGGGTCCTACGAGCAGTACTTC
D: -; size: -; J: TRBJ2-1; V: TRBV7-9; CDR3: CASSDLAPGKQFF; DNA: TGTGCCAGCAGCGACCTAGCGCCTGGGAAGCAGTTCTTC
D: -; size: -; J: TRBJ1-1; V: TRBV6-1; CDR3: CASSVTEAFF; DNA: TGTGCCAGCAGTGTAACTGAAGCTTTCTTT
D: TRBD2; size: -; J: TRBJ2-4; V: TRBV2; CDR3: CASSETGLAGGPRIQYF; DNA: TGTGCCAGCAGTGAAACGGGCCTAGCGGGGGGGCCGCGCATTCAGTACTTC
D: TRBD2; size: once; J: TRBJ2-3; V: TRBV28; CDR3: CASSSGGAPGTDTQYF; DNA: TGTGCCAGCAGTTCCGGGGGGGCCCCGGGCACAGATACGCAGTATTTT
D: -; size: -; J: TRBJ1-2; V: TRBV10-1; CDR3: CASSDEDSLYGYTF; DNA: TGCGCCAGCAGTGATGAGGACAGTTTGTATGGCTACACCTTC
D: -; size: -; J: TRBJ2-7; V: TRBV6-5; CDR3: CASSYSEGLTYEQYF; DNA: TGTGCCAGCAGTTACTCGGAAGGACTCACCTACGAGCAGTACTTC
D: -; size: -; J: TRBJ2-1; V: TRBV2; CDR3: CASSFSEQFF; DNA: TGTGCATCTAGCTTCAGTGAGCAGTTCTTC
D: -; size: -; J: TRBJ1-1; V: TRBV19; CDR3: CASSRGTATAFF; DNA: TGTGCCAGTAGTCGCGGAACTGCGACGGCTTTCTTT
D: -; size: -; J: TRBJ1-1; V: TRBV28; CDR3: CASSLFVPRGDTEAFF; DNA: TGTGCCAGCAGTTTATTTGTTCCCAGGGGTGACACTGAAGCTTTCTTT